Shown below are 6 T cell receptor beta chains from a single sample sequenced in a study of OX40 agonist ivuxolimab in advanced cancers. TCRdb keeps only in-frame clones here, not all; method: immunoSEQ multiplex PCR. This repertoire shows around 38,000 clones, 78% found once; its top ten account for 9.5% to 15%. The sequencing here drew on CD4+ or CD8+ T cells sorted from blood, taken in a trial of the OX40 agonist ivuxolimab. All receptors come from an adult with an advanced solid tumor such as melanoma, head and neck, liver or kidney cancer.

This chain connects TRBV9 to TRBJ1-4, with D uncertain. The CDR3 length is 14 residues. V was pared by 4 bases and J by 5 bases, with 12 bases between. CDR1 is SGDLS and CDR2 is YYNGEE in the germline V gene. The CDR3 nucleotides are TGTGCCAGCAGCCTTCGACGGATAAATGAAAAACTGTTTTTT. As protein: CASSLRRINEKLFF.

The V and J genes are TRBV10-3 and TRBJ2-5, with a possible D match to TRBD1 (5 bases). The J call is in doubt because the DNA end fits TRBJ2-7 better. The CDR3 runs 14 residues. CDR1 and CDR2 (germline): ENHRY, SYGVKD. The CDR3 reads CAISREGALYEQYF. Written as DNA, the CDR3 is TGTGCCATCAGTCGAGAAGGGGCTTTATACGAGCAGTACTTC.

The rearrangement uses TRBV19 and TRBJ1-5, with TRBD1 as a possible D gene (6 bases). The CDR3 is 16 residues long. V was trimmed by 1 base and J by 2 bases, leaving 12 bases between them. Germline values: CDR1 LNHDA, CDR2 SQIVND (reference sequence). CDR3 in amino acids: CASSIGGTLRNQPQHF. The CDR3 nucleotides are TGTGCCAGTAGTATAGGGGGGACACTCCGCAATCAGCCCCAGCATTTT.

The table lists this clone with a few counts. The CDR3 coding sequence is TGTGCCAGCAGCAAGAGGGGGTACGAGCAGTACTTC. It translates to CASSKRGYEQYF. The chain links TRBV7-8 to TRBJ2-7, with D perhaps TRBD1 (6 bases). The CDR3 totals 12 residues. Trimming stripped 5 bases from V and 4 bases from J, with 9 bases between. CDR1 and CDR2 from the germline V gene are SGHVS and FQNEAQ.

A few counts support this clone. In DNA form, the CDR3 reads TGTGCCAGCAACCGGGACGCAGCCAAAAACATTCAGTACTTC. This encodes CASNRDAAKNIQYF. The chain recombines TRBV7-9 with TRBJ2-4; D tentatively reads TRBD1 or TRBD2 (5 bases each). The CDR3 is 14 residues long. Trimming pared 7 bases from V and 0 bases from J, leaving 10 bases between. CDR1 is SEHNR and CDR2 is FQNEAQ in the germline V gene (reference sequence). The whole variable domain, remainder taken from reference TRBV7-9 and TRBJ2-4, is DTGVSQNPRHKITKRGQNVTFRCDPISEHNRLYWYRQTLGQGPEFLTYFQNEAQLEKSRLLSDRFSAERPKGSFSTLEIQRTEQGDSAMYLCASNRDAAKNIQYFGAGTRLSVL.

This clone was picked up a small number of times. J is TRBJ2-7 and V is TRBV11-2, with TRBD2 matching over 7 bases. V lost 6 bases, J lost 2 bases, and 10 bases stayed unmatched. This CDR3 is 15 amino acids long. Germline lookup yields CDR1 SGHAT and CDR2 FQNNGV. The CDR3 nucleotides are TGTGCCAGCAGACTAGAGCGGGACGGGACCTACGAGCAGTACTTC. It codes for CASRLERDGTYEQYF.